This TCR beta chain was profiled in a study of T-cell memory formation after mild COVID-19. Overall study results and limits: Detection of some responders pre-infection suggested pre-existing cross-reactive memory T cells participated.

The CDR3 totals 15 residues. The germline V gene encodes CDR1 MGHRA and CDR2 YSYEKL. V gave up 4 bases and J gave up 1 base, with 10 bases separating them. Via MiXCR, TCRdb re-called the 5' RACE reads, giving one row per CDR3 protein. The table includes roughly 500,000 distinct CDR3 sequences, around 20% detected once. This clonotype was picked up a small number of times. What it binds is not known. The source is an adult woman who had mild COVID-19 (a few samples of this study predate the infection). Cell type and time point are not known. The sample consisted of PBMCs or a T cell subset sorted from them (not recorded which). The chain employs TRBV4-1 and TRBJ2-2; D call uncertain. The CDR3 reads CASSPVSGNTGELFF. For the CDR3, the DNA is TGCGCCAGCAGCCCAGTATCAGGGAACACCGGGGAGCTGTTTTTT.